This TCR beta chain was retrieved from a study of blood T cell repertoires in COVID-19. Study background: Samples representing acute and convalescent COVID-19 were sourced from the United States, Italy and Spain. PBMCs, B-cell-depleted T cells, or T cells provided the cDNA or gDNA that made up the material.

Authors' data handling: Reference gene primer amplification in the assay estimated nucleated cell counts. The assay was immunoSEQ multiplex PCR, and TCRdb's table has in-frame clones only and misses some. From that table come the V and J calls and clone size; the DNA was used to work out D and trimming. Here the sample spans about 62,000 clones, approximately 86% being singletons. Sequencing was performed on peripheral blood. The origin of this receptor is a man between 65 and 80 years old with acute or convalescent COVID-19.

This CDR3 is CAMGGQGISNQPQHF. The CDR3 bases are TGTGCCATGGGTGGGCAGGGTATAAGCAATCAGCCCCAGCATTTT. The V call is TRBV30, the J call TRBJ1-5; D might be TRBD1 (5 bases). Trimming took 8 bases from V and 1 from J, leaving 18 bases between them. Germline V gene lookup returns CDR1 GTSNPN and CDR2 SVGIG (reference sequence). CDR3 length: 15 amino acids.